This T cell receptor (beta chain) was identified during a study of T cells after yellow fever vaccination. This clonotype was detected a few times. Germline V gives CDR1 LNHDA, CDR2 SQIVND (reference sequence). The CDR3 totals 14 residues. Trimming stripped 3 bases from V and 4 bases from J, with 11 bases between. TCRdb itself ran the 5' RACE reads through MiXCR, one entry per CDR3 protein. The table includes 620,000 or so distinct CDR3 sequences, over 9% detected once. The chain combines TRBV19 with TRBJ2-3, with D tentatively TRBD2 (5 bases). This clonotype originated in a young man who received the YFV17D yellow fever vaccine. The source was PBMCs, collected on the day of the yellow fever booster vaccination. The CDR3 region is CASSISSGADTQYF. DNA for the CDR3: TGTGCCAGTAGTATCTCCAGCGGAGCAGATACGCAGTATTTT.